Below, 2 T cell receptor beta chains from the same sample are listed, as sequenced in a study of ipilimumab plus nivolumab after autologous stem cell transplantation. Assay: immunoSEQ multiplex PCR; the TCRdb copy retains only in-frame clones and omits some. The repertoire consists of some 15,000 clones, with approximately 81% occurring once and the leading ten covering under 25%. Source: PBMCs, taken in a trial of ipilimumab plus nivolumab as post-transplant consolidation. The receptors derive from a male donor with diffuse large B-cell lymphoma.

This rearrangement joins TRBV7-8 to TRBJ1-3; TRBD1 is a possible D gene (6 bases). V shed 2 bases and J shed 0 bases, with 11 bases lying between them. CDR1 and CDR2 from the germline V gene are SGHVS and FQNEAQ. The length of the CDR3 is 16 residues. In DNA form, the CDR3 reads TGTGCCAGCAGCTTACCACAGGGCTTCTCTGGAAACACCATATATTTT. Amino acid sequence: CASSLPQGFSGNTIYF.

This chain joins TRBV21-1 and TRBJ1-6. TRBV21-1 is shown as a pseudogene. The CDR3 contains 15 residues. This chain's CDR3 is CASSGIGEAISPLHF. The DNA of the CDR3 is TGTGCCAGCAGCGGGATCGGGGAAGCAATTTCACCCCTCCACTTT.